Listed below are T cell receptor beta chains from one sample, sequenced in a study of Graves' ophthalmopathy and Graves' hyperthyroidism. TCRdb reprocessed the multiplex PCR reads via MiXCR and lists one record per CDR3 protein. The sample records over 450,000 distinct CDR3 sequences, about an eighth being singletons. The sample was blood. The receptors come from a woman aged 25 to 45 with Graves' ophthalmopathy. Both conserved end residues are part of each CDR3. D genes are given only for firm matches. Clone size, where shown, is once, few, many, or a class for clones that have expanded.

TRBV12-3/TRBV12-4	TRBJ1-2	many	.	TGTGCCAGCAGTCCGACAAGCGACTATGGCTACACCTTC	CASSPTSDYGYTF
TRBV30	TRBJ1-6	many	TRBD1	TGTGCCTCCACCCGGGACAGGGGGTCACCCCTCCACTTT	CASTRDRGSPLHF
TRBV19	TRBJ2-2	.	.	TGTGCCAGTATTCCTAGTTGGGGGAGTGTAACCGGGGAGCTGTTTTTT	CASIPSWGSVTGELFF
TRBV20-1	TRBJ1-2	many	.	TGCAGTGCTAGAGATCAGGGAAACTATGGCTACACCTTC	CSARDQGNYGYTF
TRBV11-2	TRBJ1-2	many	TRBD1	TGTGCCAGCAGCCCGGTTTTGGGACAGACTAACTATGGCTACACCTTC	CASSPVLGQTNYGYTF
TRBV7-8	TRBJ1-1	many	.	TGTGCCAGCAGCTTATCTTCTAGGTTGTATAGGAACACTGAAGCTTTCTTT	CASSLSSRLYRNTEAFF
TRBV13	TRBJ2-7	many	.	TGTGCCAGCAGCCCCCGGGTAGCGGCTTCCTACGAGCAGTACTTC	CASSPRVAASYEQYF
TRBV12-3/TRBV12-4	TRBJ2-7	.	.	TGTGCCATCAGGTTAGCAGGGCTTACCCACGAGCAGTACTTC	CAIRLAGLTHEQYF
TRBV11-2	TRBJ2-5	many	TRBD1	TGTGCCAGCAGCCGAACACAAGTATTAGACAGGGGGCGGGAGACCCAGTACTTC	CASSRTQVLDRGRETQYF
TRBV6-1	TRBJ2-5	many	.	TGTGCCAGCAAAAAATTTATAAGACTAGACAGAGAGACCCAGTACTTC	CASKKFIRLDRETQYF
TRBV6-1	TRBJ1-2	many	.	TGTGCCAGCAGGATCGGGGGATCGGATGGCTACACCTTC	CASRIGGSDGYTF
TRBV12-3/TRBV12-4	TRBJ2-4	many	TRBD2	TGTGCCAGCAGTACTAGCGGGGGGGGAGACATTCAGTACTTC	CASSTSGGGDIQYF
TRBV12-3/TRBV12-4	TRBJ1-1	.	TRBD1	TGTGCCAGCAGTTCGACAGGGGGCCGAAATCGAGCTATGAACACTGAAGCTTTCTTT	CASSSTGGRNRAMNTEAFF
TRBV12-3/TRBV12-4	TRBJ2-7	many	TRBD1	TGTGCCAGCAGTTTAGCTGGCGGACAGGGCCACGAGCAGTACTTC	CASSLAGGQGHEQYF
TRBV12-3/TRBV12-4	TRBJ2-2	many	.	TGTGCCAGCACCCTACACGGCCCAGGGACCGGGGAGCTGTTTTTT	CASTLHGPGTGELFF
TRBV6-1	TRBJ1-2	.	.	TGTGCCAGCAGATCCCCCGGACACAAACAGGATGGCTACACCTTC	CASRSPGHKQDGYTF
TRBV2	TRBJ1-5	many	.	TGTGCCAGCTCTGGCGCCATTTATAGCAATCAGCCCCAGCATTTT	CASSGAIYSNQPQHF
TRBV28	TRBJ2-7	many	.	TGTGCCAGCAGCAAGACAGTCGGCGAGCAGTACTTC	CASSKTVGEQYF
TRBV20-1	TRBJ1-1	many	.	TGCAGTGCGGCGGACACTGAAGCTTTCTTT	CSAADTEAFF
TRBV4-1	TRBJ1-2	few	.	TGCGCCAGCAGCCAAGCAGGCTATGCCAACTATGGCTACACCTTC	CASSQAGYANYGYTF
TRBV28	TRBJ2-7	many	TRBD1	TGTGCCAGCAGGTCTCCGGGACAGGGGGCCAGCGAGCAGTACTTC	CASRSPGQGASEQYF
TRBV18	TRBJ1-5	.	.	TGTGCCAGCTCACCAAACCAGCCCAAATATAGCAATCAGCCCCAGCATTTT	CASSPNQPKYSNQPQHF
TRBV30	TRBJ2-5	many	TRBD1	TGTGCCTGGAGTGCGGGCTATAGGACAGGGTCGTACCAAGAGACCCAGTACTTC	CAWSAGYRTGSYQETQYF
TRBV10-2	TRBJ2-7	many	TRBD1	TGCGCCAGCAGTGCAGGGGGCGTCTCCTACGAGCAGTACTTC	CASSAGGVSYEQYF
TRBV6-2/TRBV6-3	TRBJ2-5	.	TRBD1	TGTGCCAGCAGGTCCTCGACAGGGCCAGAGACCCAGTACTTC	CASRSSTGPETQYF
TRBV6-5	TRBJ1-5	many	.	TGTGCCAGCAGTTCCGACAGAAACAATCAGCCCCAGCATTTT	CASSSDRNNQPQHF
TRBV6-1	TRBJ2-7	many	.	TGTGCCAGCAGACAATTACTCGACAGGAGCTCCTACGAGCAGTACTTC	CASRQLLDRSSYEQYF
TRBV19	TRBJ1-5	many	.	TGTGCCAGTAGTATGACAGGCGGGAATCAGCCCCAGCATTTT	CASSMTGGNQPQHF
TRBV3-1	TRBJ2-7	.	.	TGTGCCAGCAGCCCTTCCACAGGGATCTCCTACGAGCAGTACTTC	CASSPSTGISYEQYF
TRBV24-1	TRBJ2-2	.	.	TGTGCCACCCAATCTGTGAACACCGGGGAGCTGTTTTTT	CATQSVNTGELFF
TRBV3-1	TRBJ2-7	many	.	TGTGCCAGCAGCCAAGAGCTGACAGGCCTGGGGATATACGAGCAGTACTTC	CASSQELTGLGIYEQYF
TRBV7-2	TRBJ2-2	.	.	TGTGCCAGCAGCCAGATCCGCTCCGGGGAGCTGTTTTTT	CASSQIRSGELFF
TRBV5-6	TRBJ2-7	many	TRBD1	TGTGCCAGCAGCATCGGGACAGCCTACGAGCAGTACTTC	CASSIGTAYEQYF
TRBV7-9	TRBJ2-7	many	.	TGTGCCAGCAGCAGGGAGCTTAGCAGCAAGCAGTACTTC	CASSRELSSKQYF
TRBV6-5	TRBJ1-3	many	.	TGTGCCAGCAGCCGGGAAACTGGAAACACCATATATTTT	CASSRETGNTIYF
TRBV6-2/TRBV6-3	TRBJ1-6	many	.	TGTGCCAGCAGTTCGCGGATGAATAATTCACCCCTCCACTTT	CASSSRMNNSPLHF
TRBV10-3	TRBJ2-7	.	.	TGTGCCCGACATGGCGCGGGGAAAATTACCTACGAGCAGTACTTC	CARHGAGKITYEQYF
TRBV2	TRBJ2-5	.	.	TGTGCCAGCAGTGAGTCTAGACAAGAGACCCAGTACTTC	CASSESRQETQYF
TRBV7-2	TRBJ2-2	many	TRBD2	TGTGCCAGCAGCGGAGCGGGAGTTGGCACCGGGGAGCTGTTTTTT	CASSGAGVGTGELFF
TRBV29-1	TRBJ2-2	many	.	TGCAGCGTTGAAGATCGGGGGGCCCTACCCGGGGAGCTGTTTTTT	CSVEDRGALPGELFF
TRBV6-2/TRBV6-3	TRBJ1-1	many	TRBD1	TGTGCCAGCCGGCTCCGGGACAGGGGGATTATGAGGACTGAAGCTTTCTTT	CASRLRDRGIMRTEAFF
TRBV28	TRBJ2-7	.	.	TGTGCCAGCAGTCCCCTCGGGGTAGGCGAGCAGTACTTC	CASSPLGVGEQYF
TRBV5-1	TRBJ2-2	.	TRBD1	TGCGCCAGCAGCGGGACAGGGGGCCCGAACACCGGGGAGCTGTTTTTT	CASSGTGGPNTGELFF
TRBV24-1	TRBJ2-5	many	TRBD1	TGTGCCACCAGTGTACACCTGGGACAGGGGGAAGAGACCCAGTACTTC	CATSVHLGQGEETQYF
TRBV3-1	TRBJ1-1	.	.	TGTGCCAGCAGACCCTCCGGGGCCGGCATGAACACTGAAGCTTTCTTT	CASRPSGAGMNTEAFF
TRBV5-1	TRBJ2-5	many	.	TGTGCCAGCAGTTTGGAGGGGGGGCTAGGAGAGACCCAGTACTTC	CASSLEGGLGETQYF
TRBV10-2	TRBJ2-7	many	.	TGCGCCAGCACATCGGGGGACGAGCAGTACTTC	CASTSGDEQYF
TRBV18	TRBJ1-1	once	.	TGTGCCAGCTCACCCAAAAGCAGGGGCTCCAAGAACACTGAAGCTTTCTTT	CASSPKSRGSKNTEAFF
TRBV30	TRBJ2-3	few	.	TGTGCCTGGAGTGTGGGGAATGAAGATACGCAGTATTTT	CAWSVGNEDTQYF
TRBV6-1	TRBJ1-5	.	.	TGTGCCAGCACTAAGTCAGGGTCTAGCAATCAGCCCCAGCATTTT	CASTKSGSSNQPQHF
TRBV18	TRBJ1-5	.	.	TGTGCCAGCTCACCAGGCGGGGGGGTTGGACAGCCCCAGCATTTT	CASSPGGGVGQPQHF
TRBV5-4	TRBJ1-2	few	TRBD1	TGTGCCAGCAGTCGACAGGGGGCTAACTATGGCTACACCTTC	CASSRQGANYGYTF
TRBV6-1	TRBJ1-2	many	.	TGTGCCAGCAGTGAGACAGGCCAGGGGGGCTACACCTTC	CASSETGQGGYTF
TRBV2	TRBJ2-5	.	TRBD1	TGTGCCAGCACCAGGGACAGGGGGAGCCAAGAGACCCAGTACTTC	CASTRDRGSQETQYF
TRBV28	TRBJ2-7	few	.	TGTGCCAGCAGTTTTGAGCTCTTTTCAAGGACCCAACTCCGCTCCTACGAGCAGTACTTC	CASSFELFSRTQLRSYEQYF
TRBV18	TRBJ1-6	many	TRBD1	TGTGCCAGCTCGACAGGGGGATCGGATTCACCCCTCCACTTT	CASSTGGSDSPLHF
TRBV20-1	TRBJ2-7	many	TRBD1	TGCAGTGCTAGAGCGACAGGGAGTACCTACGAGCAGTACTTC	CSARATGSTYEQYF
TRBV2	TRBJ1-1	many	.	TGTGCCAGCAGTCCCAAACAGGGTTGGGGTTTCGGTGAAGCTTTCTTT	CASSPKQGWGFGEAFF
TRBV6-2/TRBV6-3	TRBJ1-1	many	TRBD1	TGTGCCAGCAGTAATAACCCGGGACAGGAGTTCTTTGTTGGCACTGAAGCTTTCTTT	CASSNNPGQEFFVGTEAFF